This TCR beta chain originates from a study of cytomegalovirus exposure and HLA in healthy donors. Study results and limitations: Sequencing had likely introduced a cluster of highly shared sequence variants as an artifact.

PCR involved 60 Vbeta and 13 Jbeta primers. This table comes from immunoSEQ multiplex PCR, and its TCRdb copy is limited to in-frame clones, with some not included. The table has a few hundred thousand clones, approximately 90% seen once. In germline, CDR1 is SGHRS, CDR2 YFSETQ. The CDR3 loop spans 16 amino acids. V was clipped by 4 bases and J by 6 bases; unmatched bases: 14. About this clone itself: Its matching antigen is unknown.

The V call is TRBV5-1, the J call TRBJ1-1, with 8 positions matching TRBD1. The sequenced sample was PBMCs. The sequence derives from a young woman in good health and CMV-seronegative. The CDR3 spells CASSLGQGGNGAEAFF. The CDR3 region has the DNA TGCGCCAGCAGCCTCGGACAGGGAGGTAACGGCGCTGAAGCTTTCTTT.